Shown below are 30 T cell receptor beta chains from a single sample sequenced in a study of blood T cells in healthy people across ages. A second PCR of roughly 6 to 12 cycles used a sample-barcoded 5' primer and a J-beta primer mix. One entry per CDR3 protein results from TCRdb running MiXCR on the 5' RACE reads. The sample lists about 730,000 distinct CDR3 sequences, approximately 39% seen once, with more than 20% in the top ten. What was sequenced was blood. The origin of the receptors is a woman in her sixties in good health.

The J gene is TRBJ2-7, the V gene TRBV11-2; D is ambiguous. The end of the DNA is better explained by TRBJ2-5, so the J call may be wrong. This CDR3 has 15 amino acids. The V gene's germline CDR1 is SGHAT and CDR2 FQNNGV. The CDR3 DNA reads as TGTGCCAGCAGCTTGAAGGGTAAAGCTCAAGAGACCCAGTACTTC. Translating it yields CASSLKGKAQETQYF.

This clonotype came up once. The V call is TRBV7-3, the J call TRBJ2-5, with D perhaps matching TRBD1 (6 bases). The DNA end favors TRBJ2-7, so the J call may be wrong. The CDR3 is made up of 13 amino acids. Germline V CDR1 and CDR2: SGHTA, FQGTGA. CDR3: CASSLLQGREQYF. The CDR3 DNA is TGTGCCAGCAGCTTACTACAGGGACGCGAGCAGTACTTC.

This clonotype was picked up many times. The V and J genes are TRBV29-1 and TRBJ1-5; 9 nucleotides agree with TRBD1. J lost 4 bases, V lost 4 bases, and 2 bases had no gene match. Germline V gene sequence: CDR1 SQVTM, CDR2 ANQGSEA. CDR3 size: 13 residues. In DNA, the CDR3 is TGCAGCGTTGGAGGGACAGGGAATCAGCCCCAGCATTTT. It encodes CSVGGTGNQPQHF.

This chain uses TRBV10-3 with TRBJ1-1; 10 nucleotides align to TRBD1. The trim removed 6 bases at V and 3 bases at J, leaving 4 bases unmatched. The CDR3 is 14 residues long. From germline, CDR1 is ENHRY and CDR2 SYGVKD. CDR3: CAISNGQGDTEAFF. As DNA, the CDR3 is TGTGCCATCAGCAACGGACAGGGGGACACTGAAGCTTTCTTT.

V gene TRBV9 combines with J gene TRBJ2-1; 8 bases are a match to TRBD2. With V trimmed by 0 bases and J by 7 bases, 9 bases remained unmatched. CDR3 length: 16 amino acids. CDR1 is SGDLS, CDR2 YYNGEE, per germline. CDR3 region: CASSVGISGAQNEQFF. In DNA, the CDR3 is TGTGCCAGCAGCGTAGGTATTAGCGGGGCGCAAAATGAGCAGTTCTTC.

The chain links TRBV6-1 to TRBJ2-3; 8 bases line up with TRBD2. V trimming: 7 bases; J trimming: 1 base; junction bases outside the gene matches: 7. This CDR3 is 15 amino acids long. Germline V gene lookup returns CDR1 MNHNS and CDR2 SASEGT. Written as DNA, the CDR3 is TGTGCCAGCACCGAGGGGCGGGAGGGCACAGATACGCAGTATTTT. Translating gives CASTEGREGTDTQYF.

This chain connects TRBV27 to TRBJ2-5; D is unresolved. V was pared by 6 bases and J by 2 bases, with 13 bases between. CDR3 length equals 14 residues. Germline loops: CDR1 MNHEY, CDR2 SMNVEV (reference sequence). CDR3 coding DNA: TGTGCCAGCAGGATCGGGTCTCATCAAGAGACCCAGTACTTC. It yields the protein CASRIGSHQETQYF.

This clonotype was observed at least ten times. The chain carries TRBV6-5 and TRBJ2-1; 10 bases agree with TRBD2. In germline, CDR1 is MNHEY, CDR2 SVGAGI. J gave up 6 bases and V 5 bases, and 7 bases lay outside the gene matches. There are 15 residues in the CDR3. This chain's CDR3 is CASSRQAGGGNEQFF. The CDR3 region has the DNA TGTGCCAGCAGTCGACAAGCGGGAGGGGGCAATGAGCAGTTCTTC.

In this sample, this clonotype turned up once. This rearrangement joins TRBV24-1 to TRBJ2-7, with D possibly matching TRBD2 (5 bases). The CDR3 has 11 residues. Germline V gene lookup returns CDR1 KGHDR and CDR2 SFDVKD. Trimming took off 8 bases at V and 12 bases at J, with 16 bases between the two ends. DNA of the CDR3: TGTGCCACCACAGAGGGAGAGACCCGGTACTTC. Translating it yields CATTEGETRYF.

In this sample, this clonotype turned up a few times. The genes are TRBV28 and TRBJ2-7; TRBD1 or TRBD2 may be the D gene (5 bases each). Looked up from germline, CDR1 is MDHEN and CDR2 is SYDVKM. Trimming cost V 3 bases and J 4 bases, with 10 bases left between them. The CDR3 runs to 13 residues. The CDR3 coding sequence is TGTGCCAGCAGTTTCGGGACGCCTTACGAGCAGTACTTC. Translated, it gives CASSFGTPYEQYF.

J is TRBJ2-5 and V is TRBV19, with unresolved D. Near its end, the DNA agrees better with TRBJ2-7, so the J call may be wrong. Germline CDR1 is LNHDA and CDR2 is SQIVND (reference sequence). The CDR3 runs 14 residues. For the CDR3, the DNA is TGTGCCAGTAAGCCAGCTTACTCATCCTACGAGCAGTACTTC. It is translated as CASKPAYSSYEQYF.

The chain has TRBV20-1 and TRBJ2-1; a possible D gene is TRBD2 (6 bases). Germline-derived CDR1 and CDR2 are DFQATT and SNEGSKA (reference sequence). CDR3 length equals 11 residues. CDR3 nucleotide sequence: TGCGCCGGGAGCAACTACAATGAGCAGTTCTTC. Translated: CAGSNYNEQFF.

This rearrangement joins TRBV7-2 to TRBJ1-5; 7 bases agree with TRBD1. The CDR3 runs 15 residues. Trimming took 5 bases from V and 6 from J; bases not matched to a gene: 10. CDR1 SGHTA and CDR2 FQGNSA come from the germline V gene. The chain's CDR3 is CASSPVVGGGQPQHF. The CDR3 DNA is TGTGCCAGCAGCCCGGTTGTAGGGGGCGGTCAGCCCCAGCATTTT.

Remarks on this clonotype: A much larger clonotype is one base distant, so this may be a read error. The rearrangement uses TRBV29-1 and TRBJ2-1; the D is unclear. The V end lost 3 bases, the J end lost 10 bases, and 16 bases lay between the germline ends. Germline assignment: CDR1 SQVTM and CDR2 ANQGSEA. The CDR3 is made up of 13 amino acids. CDR3: CSVEAFNSYEQFF. CDR3 nucleotide sequence: TGCAGCGTTGAGGCCTTCAATTCCTACGAGCAGTTCTTC.

This rearrangement joins TRBV7-6 to TRBJ2-7, with D perhaps matching TRBD1 or TRBD2 (5 bases each). Germline CDR1 reads SGHVS; CDR2 reads FNYEAQ. Trimming left V 0 bases short and J 0 bases short, with 9 bases between. The CDR3 has 15 residues. CDR3 in amino acids: CASSLAAGTSYEQYF. Written as DNA, the CDR3 is TGTGCCAGCAGCTTAGCGGCAGGGACCTCCTACGAGCAGTACTTC.

The chain combines TRBV28 with TRBJ1-3, with D possibly matching TRBD1 (6 bases). CDR3 length: 14 residues. Germline CDR1 and CDR2: MDHEN and SYDVKM. V was trimmed by 6 bases and J by 4 bases, leaving 13 bases between them. The CDR3 reads CASSRSQGGNTIYF. The CDR3 DNA follows: TGTGCCAGCAGCCGATCGCAGGGGGGAAACACCATATATTTT.

This sequence joins TRBV4-2 and TRBJ2-5; possibly TRBD2 for D (5 bases). Germline-derived CDR1 and CDR2 are LGHNA and YNFKEQ. Trimming shortened V by 0 bases and J by 3 bases, and 8 bases separated the two germline ends. The CDR3 runs 14 residues. The CDR3 coding sequence is TGTGCCAGCAGCCAAGAAGCGGAGGAAGAGACCCAGTACTTC. Protein product: CASSQEAEEETQYF.

Comments on this clonotype: The junction departs from the called germline gene at one end, perhaps through a read error. V is TRBV27 and J is TRBJ2-3; weak D call: TRBD2 (5 bases). This CDR3 contains 14 residues. CDR1 and CDR2 from the germline V gene are MNHEY and SMNVEV (reference sequence). The CDR3 region is CVSSIGVGTDTQYF. The DNA of the CDR3 is TGTGTCAGCAGTATCGGGGTTGGGACAGATACGCAGTATTTT.

The rearrangement joins TRBV20-1 to TRBJ1-4; D is uncertain. The V and J ends lost 7 bases and 8 bases respectively, with 11 bases between them. Germline V gene data show CDR1 as DFQATT and CDR2 as SNEGSKA (reference sequence). This CDR3 region has 11 residues. CDR3 residues: CSERKEEKLFF. The CDR3 coding sequence is TGCAGTGAGAGAAAGGAGGAAAAACTGTTTTTT.

This clonotype was seen many times. V is TRBV29-1 and J is TRBJ2-5, with TRBD1 as a possible D gene (7 bases). V was shortened by 5 bases and J by 5 bases, with 9 bases between the two germline ends. This CDR3 is 11 amino acids long. The germline V gene has CDR1 SQVTM and CDR2 ANQGSEA. The CDR3 bases are TGCAGCGTTCCAGGGGGGGAGACCCAGTACTTC. This translates into CSVPGGETQYF.

This clonotype was picked up a small number of times. This chain connects TRBV4-2 to TRBJ2-6; possibly TRBD1 or TRBD2 for D (6 bases each). The CDR3 covers 19 residues. V lost 1 base and J lost 3, with 19 bases in between. Germline CDR1 and CDR2: LGHNA and YNFKEQ. Written as DNA, the CDR3 is TGTGCCAGCAGCCAAGCCCCGAGGAGGGGGAGGTTTGGGGCCAACGTCCTGACTTTC. Translation: CASSQAPRRGRFGANVLTF.

This clonotype came up a few times. The chain uses TRBV10-3 and TRBJ2-5; 15 nucleotides align to TRBD2. The CDR3 length is 18 residues. V gave up 3 bases and J gave up 3 bases; unmatched junction bases: 8. CDR1 and CDR2 from the germline V gene are ENHRY and SYGVKD. Here the CDR3 DNA reads TGTGCCATCAGTGACAGAGGGACTAGCGGGAGGTTAGAAGAGACCCAGTACTTC. Translation: CAISDRGTSGRLEETQYF.

The CDR3 coding sequence is TGTGCCACCAGCAGAGGTAGAGGCGGGGGGGCCCAAGAGACCCAGTACTTC. Translation gives CATSRGRGGGAQETQYF. The gene calls are TRBV15 and TRBJ2-5, with 9 positions matching TRBD2. Germline V CDR1 and CDR2: LNHNV, YYDKDF (reference sequence). The CDR3 covers 17 residues. With 1 base clipped from V and 1 base from J, the junction kept 7 bases outside the gene matches.

This clonotype was detected a few times. The chain joins TRBV3-1 to TRBJ2-4, with D unclear. CDR1 LGHDT and CDR2 YNNKEL come from the germline V gene (reference sequence). CDR3 length: 13 amino acids. V was cut by 1 base and J by 7 bases, with 8 bases left in between. CDR3 residues: CASSQGTANIQYF. As DNA, the CDR3 is TGTGCCAGCAGCCAAGGAACGGCCAACATTCAGTACTTC.

CDR3 coding DNA: TGCAGTGCTAGAGCAGGGGACACTGAAGCTTTCTTT. Residues: CSARAGDTEAFF. The chain combines TRBV20-1 with TRBJ1-1, with TRBD1 as a possible D gene (6 bases). Germline V gene lookup returns CDR1 DFQATT and CDR2 SNEGSKA (reference sequence). The CDR3 has 12 residues. Trimming shortened V by 1 base and J by 3 bases, and 6 bases separated the two germline ends.

Notes on this clonotype: This may arise from a read error, as a much more abundant clone is one base away. The CDR3 DNA is TGTGCCATCAGTGTCAGCGACATCTACAATGAGCAGTTCTTC. Protein sequence: CAISVSDIYNEQFF. V gene TRBV10-3 combines with J gene TRBJ2-1; no reliable D call. The CDR3 consists of 14 residues. CDR1 is ENHRY, CDR2 SYGVKD, per germline. Trimming cost V 4 bases and J 3 bases, with 10 bases left between them.

This clonotype has a handful of counts. The V call is TRBV3-1, the J call TRBJ2-4; tentatively, D is TRBD2 (5 bases). The last part of the DNA fits TRBJ2-5 better; the J call may be wrong. CDR3 length: 15 residues. Germline CDR1 and CDR2: LGHDT and YNNKEL (reference sequence). The CDR3: CASSQDVAGQETQYF. DNA for the CDR3: TGTGCCAGCAGCCAAGATGTGGCGGGCCAAGAGACCCAGTACTTC.

The V gene is TRBV12-3 or TRBV12-4, the J gene TRBJ1-6, with 9 bases matching TRBD1. Trimming took 4 bases from V and 10 from J; bases not matched to a gene: 5. The CDR3 runs 14 residues. Here the CDR3 reads CASSSDRGVSPLHF. CDR3 bases: TGTGCCAGCAGTTCGGACAGGGGTGTGTCACCCCTCCACTTT.

The chain carries TRBV7-2 and TRBJ2-4; D is uncertain. V shed 2 bases and J shed 8 bases, with 7 bases lying between them. Germline V gives CDR1 SGHTA, CDR2 FQGNSA. The CDR3 is 12 residues long. The CDR3 bases are TGTGCCAGCAGCTTAACCAAGGACATTCAGTACTTC. This codes for CASSLTKDIQYF.

This chain links TRBV7-2 with TRBJ2-2; possibly TRBD2 for D (5 bases). From germline, CDR1 is SGHTA and CDR2 FQGNSA. CDR3 length: 15 amino acids. Trimming shortened V by 1 base and J by 5 bases, and 11 bases separated the two germline ends. CDR3 nucleotide sequence: TGTGCCAGCAGCTTAGTTGGGGAGATGACCGGGGAGCTGTTTTTT. This encodes CASSLVGEMTGELFF.